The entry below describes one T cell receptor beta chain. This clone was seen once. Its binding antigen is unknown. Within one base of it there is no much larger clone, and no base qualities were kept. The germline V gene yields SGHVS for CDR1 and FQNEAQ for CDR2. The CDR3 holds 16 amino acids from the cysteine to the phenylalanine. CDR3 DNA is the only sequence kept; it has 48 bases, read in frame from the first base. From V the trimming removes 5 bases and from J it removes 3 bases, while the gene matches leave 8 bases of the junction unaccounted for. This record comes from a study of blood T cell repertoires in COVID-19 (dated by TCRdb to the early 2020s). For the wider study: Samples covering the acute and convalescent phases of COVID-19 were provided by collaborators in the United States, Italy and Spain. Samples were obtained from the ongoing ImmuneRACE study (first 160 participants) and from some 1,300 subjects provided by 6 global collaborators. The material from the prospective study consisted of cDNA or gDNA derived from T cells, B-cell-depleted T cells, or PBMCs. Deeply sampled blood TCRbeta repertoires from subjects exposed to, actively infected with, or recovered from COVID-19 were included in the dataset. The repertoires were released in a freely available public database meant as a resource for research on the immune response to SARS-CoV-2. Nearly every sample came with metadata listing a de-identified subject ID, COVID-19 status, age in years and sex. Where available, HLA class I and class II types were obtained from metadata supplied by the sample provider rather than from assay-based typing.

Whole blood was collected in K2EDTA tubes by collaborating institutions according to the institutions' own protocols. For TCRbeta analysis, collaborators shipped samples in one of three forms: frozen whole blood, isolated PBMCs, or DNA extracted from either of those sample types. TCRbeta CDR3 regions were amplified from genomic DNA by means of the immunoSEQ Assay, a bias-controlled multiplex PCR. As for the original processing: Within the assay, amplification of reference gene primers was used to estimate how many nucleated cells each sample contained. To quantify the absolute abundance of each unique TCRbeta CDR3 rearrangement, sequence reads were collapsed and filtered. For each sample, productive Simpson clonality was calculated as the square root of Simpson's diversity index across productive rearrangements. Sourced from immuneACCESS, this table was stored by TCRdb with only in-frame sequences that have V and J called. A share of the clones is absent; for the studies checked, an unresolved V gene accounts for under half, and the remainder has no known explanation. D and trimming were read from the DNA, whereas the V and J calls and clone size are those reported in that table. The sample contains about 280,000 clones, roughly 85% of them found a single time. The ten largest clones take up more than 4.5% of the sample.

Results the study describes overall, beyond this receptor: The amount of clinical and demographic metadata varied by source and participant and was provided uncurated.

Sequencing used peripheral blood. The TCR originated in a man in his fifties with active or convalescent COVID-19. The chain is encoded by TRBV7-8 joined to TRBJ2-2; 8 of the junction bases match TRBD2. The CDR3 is CASSPREGRHTGELFF. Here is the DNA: TGTGCCAGCAGCCCACGGGAGGGCAGGCACACCGGGGAGCTGTTTTTT.